A single sample is the source of the 9 T cell receptor beta chains below, sequenced in a study of T cells after posttransplantation cyclophosphamide. Data came from immunoSEQ multiplex PCR; TCRdb stores just in-frame clones and leaves some out. This repertoire holds about 36,000 clones, and none appear only once. The sequencing input was PBMCs. The origin of the receptors is a girl aged 5-17 years in good health, CMV-negative, and a related stem cell transplant donor.

Only a few counts were recorded for this clone. This chain uses TRBV7-3 with TRBJ1-2; 9 bases line up with TRBD1. The V and J ends lost 5 bases and 2 bases, in that order; junction bases with no gene match: 3. Germline V CDR1 and CDR2: SGHTA, FQGTGA. There are 14 residues in the CDR3. The CDR3 is CASSPTGGNYGYTF. The CDR3 nucleotides read TGTGCCAGCAGCCCGACAGGGGGGAACTATGGCTACACCTTC.

Ten or more counts support this clone. The chain employs TRBV10-1 and TRBJ2-3, with TRBD2 matching 7 bases. This CDR3 is 16 amino acids long. V trimming: 0 bases; J trimming: 3 bases; junction bases outside the gene matches: 6. CDR1 is WNHNN and CDR2 is SYGVQD in the germline V gene (reference sequence). CDR3 amino acids: CASSESRRGGTDTQYF. The DNA for the CDR3 is TGCGCCAGCAGTGAGTCGCGCCGGGGAGGGACAGATACGCAGTATTTT.

This chain joins TRBV25-1 and TRBJ1-2; 7 nucleotides match TRBD1. Germline values: CDR1 MGHDK, CDR2 SYGVNS. This CDR3 contains 12 residues. Germline trimming cut 2 bases from V and 8 bases from J; bases unmatched to any gene: 2. Written as DNA, the CDR3 is TGTGCCAGCAGTGAAGCGGACAGGGGCTACACCTTC. This translates into CASSEADRGYTF.

This clone showed up many times. The chain has TRBV4-1 and TRBJ1-2, with TRBD1 identical over 8 bases. This CDR3 comprises 16 residues. Losses at the gene ends were 0 bases for V and 1 base for J; bases not matched to a gene: 4. Germline V gene data show CDR1 as MGHRA and CDR2 as YSYEKL. CDR3 bases: TGCGCCAGCAGCCAAGACCCCGGACAGGGTAACTATGGCTACACCTTC. The encoded protein is CASSQDPGQGNYGYTF.

This clone was seen a handful of times. The CDR3 is CATSRDIRTLRGYGYTF. The CDR3 bases are TGTGCCACCAGCAGAGACATTCGTACCCTAAGGGGCTATGGCTACACCTTC. The chain recombines TRBV15 with TRBJ1-2, with D possibly TRBD1 on 5 matching bases. This CDR3 is 17 amino acids long. The germline V and J ends were trimmed by 0 bases and 4 bases, with 18 bases remaining between them. Germline V gene data show CDR1 as LNHNV and CDR2 as YYDKDF (reference sequence).

This clone was found many times. The chain combines TRBV5-1 with TRBJ2-1; possibly TRBD1 for D (6 bases). V dropped 4 bases and J dropped 2 bases, with 13 bases sitting between them. Per the germline V gene, CDR1 is SGHRS and CDR2 is YFSETQ. CDR3 length equals 15 residues. CDR3 coding DNA: TGCGCCAGCAGCCTCGCAGGGGACGCCTACAATGAGCAGTTCTTC. Its translation is CASSLAGDAYNEQFF.

This clone was found a few times. The rearrangement links TRBV30 to TRBJ1-6, with 8 positions matching TRBD1. CDR3 length: 12 amino acids. CDR1 is GTSNPN and CDR2 is SVGIG in the germline V gene (reference sequence). V was pared by 4 bases and J by 8 bases, with 1 base of the junction left unmatched. In DNA form, the CDR3 reads TGTGCCTGGACGACAGGGGATTCACCCCTCCACTTT. It codes for CAWTTGDSPLHF.

This clone was observed at least ten times. The chain has TRBV4-1 and TRBJ2-1, with a tentative D call TRBD2 (6 bases). The ends were cut back, 3 bases at V and 5 bases at J, with 8 bases in the middle. The CDR3 is 13 residues long. Germline V gives CDR1 MGHRA, CDR2 YSYEKL. CDR3 sequence reads: CASSQGLNNEQFF. The CDR3 nucleotides are TGCGCCAGCAGCCAGGGACTGAACAATGAGCAGTTCTTC.

This clone was picked up many times. The chain joins TRBV30 to TRBJ2-4; D not resolved. Looked up from germline, CDR1 is GTSNPN and CDR2 is SVGIG (reference sequence). Trimming cost V 2 bases and J 9 bases, with 17 bases left between them. The CDR3 loop spans 14 amino acids. CDR3 DNA: TGTGCCTGGAGTCCTCAACGCGACTTCCCCATTCAGTACTTC. This encodes CAWSPQRDFPIQYF. Based on the CDR3 plus reference TRBV30 and TRBJ2-4, the full variable domain is SQTIHQWPATLVQPVGSPLSLECTVEGTSNPNLYWYRQAAGRGLQLLFYSVGIGQISSEVPQNLSASRPQDRQFILSSKKLLLSDSGFYLCAWSPQRDFPIQYFGAGTRLSVL.